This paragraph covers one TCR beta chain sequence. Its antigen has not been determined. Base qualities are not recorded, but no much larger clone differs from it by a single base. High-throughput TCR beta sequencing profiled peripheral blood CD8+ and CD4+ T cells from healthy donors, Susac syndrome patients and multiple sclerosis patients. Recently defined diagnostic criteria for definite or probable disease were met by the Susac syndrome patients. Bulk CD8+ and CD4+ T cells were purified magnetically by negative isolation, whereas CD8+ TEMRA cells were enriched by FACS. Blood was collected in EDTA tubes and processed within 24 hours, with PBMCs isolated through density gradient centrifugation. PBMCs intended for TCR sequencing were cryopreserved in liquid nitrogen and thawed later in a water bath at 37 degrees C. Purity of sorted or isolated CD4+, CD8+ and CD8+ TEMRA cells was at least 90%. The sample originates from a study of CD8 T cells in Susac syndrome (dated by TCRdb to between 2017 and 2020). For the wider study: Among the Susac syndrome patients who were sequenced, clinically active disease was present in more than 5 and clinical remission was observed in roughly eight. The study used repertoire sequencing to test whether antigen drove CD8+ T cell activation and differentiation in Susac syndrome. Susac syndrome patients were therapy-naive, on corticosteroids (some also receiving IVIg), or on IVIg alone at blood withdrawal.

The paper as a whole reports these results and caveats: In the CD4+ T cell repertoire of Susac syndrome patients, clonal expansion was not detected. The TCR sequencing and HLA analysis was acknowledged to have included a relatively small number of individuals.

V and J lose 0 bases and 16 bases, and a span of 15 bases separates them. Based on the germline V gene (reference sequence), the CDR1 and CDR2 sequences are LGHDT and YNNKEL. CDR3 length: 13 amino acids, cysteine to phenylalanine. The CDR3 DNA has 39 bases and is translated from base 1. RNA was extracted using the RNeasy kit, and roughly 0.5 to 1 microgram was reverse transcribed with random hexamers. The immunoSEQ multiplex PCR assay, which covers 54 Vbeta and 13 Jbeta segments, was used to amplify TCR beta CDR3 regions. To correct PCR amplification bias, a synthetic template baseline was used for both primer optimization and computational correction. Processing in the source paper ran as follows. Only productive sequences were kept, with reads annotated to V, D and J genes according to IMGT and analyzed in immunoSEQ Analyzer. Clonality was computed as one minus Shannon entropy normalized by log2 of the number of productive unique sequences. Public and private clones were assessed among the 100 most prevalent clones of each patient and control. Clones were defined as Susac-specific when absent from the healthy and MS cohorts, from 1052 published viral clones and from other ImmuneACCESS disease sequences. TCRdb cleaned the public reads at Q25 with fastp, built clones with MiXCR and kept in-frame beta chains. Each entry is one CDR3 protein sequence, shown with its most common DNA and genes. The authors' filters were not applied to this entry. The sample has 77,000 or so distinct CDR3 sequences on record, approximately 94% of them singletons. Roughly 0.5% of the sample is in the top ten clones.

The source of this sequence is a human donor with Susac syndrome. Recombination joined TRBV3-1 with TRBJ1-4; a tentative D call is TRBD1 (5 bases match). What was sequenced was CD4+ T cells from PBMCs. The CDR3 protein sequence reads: CASSQEGRHNEFF. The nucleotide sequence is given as TGTGCCAGCAGCCAAGAGGGGCGGCACAACGAGTTTTTT. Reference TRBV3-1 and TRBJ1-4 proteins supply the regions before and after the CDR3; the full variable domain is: DTAVSQTPKYLVTQMGNDKSIKCEQNLGHDTMYWYKQDSKKFLKIMFSYNNKELIINETVPNRFSPKSPDKAHLNLHINSLELGDSAVYFCASSQEGRHNEFFGSGTQLSVL.